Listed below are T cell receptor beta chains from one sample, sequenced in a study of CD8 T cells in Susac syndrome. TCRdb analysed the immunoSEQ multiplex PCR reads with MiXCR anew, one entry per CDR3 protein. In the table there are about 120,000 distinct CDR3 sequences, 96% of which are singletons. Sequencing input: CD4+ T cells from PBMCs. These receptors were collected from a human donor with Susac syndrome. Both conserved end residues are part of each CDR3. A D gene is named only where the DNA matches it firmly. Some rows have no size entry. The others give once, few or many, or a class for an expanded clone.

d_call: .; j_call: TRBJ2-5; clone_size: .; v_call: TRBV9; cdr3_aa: CASSVADYLETQYF; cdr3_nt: TGTGCCAGCAGCGTAGCGGACTATTTGGAGACCCAGTACTTC
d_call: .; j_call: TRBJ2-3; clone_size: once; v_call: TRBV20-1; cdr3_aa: CSASAGYTDTQYF; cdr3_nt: TGCAGTGCTAGCGCGGGATACACAGATACGCAGTATTTT
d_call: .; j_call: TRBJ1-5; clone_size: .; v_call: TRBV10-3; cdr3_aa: CAISESGQPQHF; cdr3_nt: TGTGCCATCAGTGAGTCGGGTCAGCCCCAGCATTTT
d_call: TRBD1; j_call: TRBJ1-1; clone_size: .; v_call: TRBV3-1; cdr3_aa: CASSQVGRGRTEAFF; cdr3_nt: TGTGCCAGCAGCCAAGTGGGCAGGGGGCGAACTGAAGCTTTCTTT
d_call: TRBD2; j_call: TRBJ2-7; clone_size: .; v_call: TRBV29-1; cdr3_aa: CSVQSGRDYYEQYF; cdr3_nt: TGCAGCGTTCAGAGCGGGAGGGACTACTACGAGCAGTACTTC
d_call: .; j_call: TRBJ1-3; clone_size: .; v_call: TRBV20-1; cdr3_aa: CSAPAAWGGNTIYF; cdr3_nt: TGCAGTGCCCCTGCTGCCTGGGGTGGAAACACCATATATTTT
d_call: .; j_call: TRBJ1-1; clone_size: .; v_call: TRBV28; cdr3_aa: CASSLPGTQAFF; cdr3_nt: TGTGCCAGCAGTTTGCCTGGGACACAAGCTTTCTTT
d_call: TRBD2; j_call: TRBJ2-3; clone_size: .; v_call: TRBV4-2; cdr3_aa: CASSQLAGGGDTQYF; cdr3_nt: TGTGCCAGCAGCCAACTAGCGGGAGGCGGAGATACGCAGTATTTT
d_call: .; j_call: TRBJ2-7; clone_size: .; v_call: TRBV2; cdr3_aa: CASSGPGQGFEQYF; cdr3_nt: TGTGCCAGCAGTGGTCCGGGACAAGGCTTCGAGCAGTACTTC
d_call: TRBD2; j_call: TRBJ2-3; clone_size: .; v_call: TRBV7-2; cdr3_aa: CASSSTRTSGRTNTQYF; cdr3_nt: TGTGCCAGCAGCTCCACTAGGACTAGCGGGAGAACGAATACGCAGTATTTT
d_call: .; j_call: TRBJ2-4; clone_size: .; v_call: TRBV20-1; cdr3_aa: CSASPSKNIQYF; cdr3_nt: TGCAGTGCTAGTCCTAGCAAAAACATTCAGTACTTC
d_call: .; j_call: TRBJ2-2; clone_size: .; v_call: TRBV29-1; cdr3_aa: CSASRIGELFF; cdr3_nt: TGCAGCGCCTCCCGGATCGGGGAGCTGTTTTTT
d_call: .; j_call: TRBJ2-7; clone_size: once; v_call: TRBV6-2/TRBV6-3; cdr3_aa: CASSYRREQYF; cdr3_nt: TGTGCCAGCAGTTACCGGAGAGAGCAGTACTTC
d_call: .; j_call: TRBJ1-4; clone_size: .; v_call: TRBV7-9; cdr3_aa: CASSDLGNQNEKLFF; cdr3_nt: TGTGCCAGCAGCGATCTGGGGAACCAGAATGAAAAACTGTTTTTT
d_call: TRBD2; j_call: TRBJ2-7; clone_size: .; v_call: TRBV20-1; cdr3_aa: CSASRTSVAYEQYF; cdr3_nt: TGCAGTGCTAGCAGGACTAGCGTTGCCTACGAGCAGTACTTC
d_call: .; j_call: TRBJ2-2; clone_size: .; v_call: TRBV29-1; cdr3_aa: CSVDRSTGELFF; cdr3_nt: TGCAGCGTTGACAGGTCCACCGGGGAGCTGTTTTTT
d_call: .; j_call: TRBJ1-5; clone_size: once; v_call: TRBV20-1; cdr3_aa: CSARDEGGSNQPQHF; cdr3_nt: TGCAGTGCTAGAGATGAAGGGGGAAGCAATCAGCCCCAGCATTTT
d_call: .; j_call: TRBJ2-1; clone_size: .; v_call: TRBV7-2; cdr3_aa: CASSLHRGFVYNEQFF; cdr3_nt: TGTGCCAGCAGCTTACACCGGGGGTTCGTTTACAATGAGCAGTTCTTC
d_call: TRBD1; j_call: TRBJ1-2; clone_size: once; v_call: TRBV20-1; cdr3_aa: CSASKTSTGGVYGYTF; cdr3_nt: TGCAGTGCTAGCAAAACCTCGACAGGGGGCGTCTATGGCTACACCTTC
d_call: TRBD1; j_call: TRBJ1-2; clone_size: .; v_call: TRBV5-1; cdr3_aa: CASSGTTGGYGYTF; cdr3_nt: TGCGCCAGCAGCGGAACCACAGGGGGCTATGGCTACACCTTC
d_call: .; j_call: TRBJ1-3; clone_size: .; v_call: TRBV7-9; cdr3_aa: CASSSRSSGNTIYF; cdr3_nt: TGTGCCAGCAGTTCGCGGTCCTCTGGAAACACCATATATTTT
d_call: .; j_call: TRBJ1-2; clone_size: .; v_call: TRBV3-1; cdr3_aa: CASSPAMGYGYTF; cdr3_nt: TGTGCCAGCAGCCCCGCGATGGGGTATGGCTACACCTTC
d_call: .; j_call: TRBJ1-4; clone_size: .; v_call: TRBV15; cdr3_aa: CATSRGGGNGKKLFF; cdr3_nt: TGTGCCACCAGCAGAGGAGGGGGAAACGGGAAAAAACTGTTTTTT
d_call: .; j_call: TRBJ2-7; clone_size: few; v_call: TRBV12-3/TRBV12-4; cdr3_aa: CASSFRQGYEQYF; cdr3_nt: TGTGCCAGCAGTTTCCGGCAGGGGTACGAGCAGTACTTC
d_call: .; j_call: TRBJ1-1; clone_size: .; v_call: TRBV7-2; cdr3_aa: CASSSGPRTNTEAFF; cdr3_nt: TGTGCCAGCAGCTCTGGACCCCGGACGAACACTGAAGCTTTCTTT
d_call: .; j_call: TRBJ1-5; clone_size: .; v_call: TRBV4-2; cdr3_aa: CASSQVMGTSNQPQHF; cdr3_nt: TGTGCCAGCAGCCAAGTCATGGGCACATCCAATCAGCCCCAGCATTTT
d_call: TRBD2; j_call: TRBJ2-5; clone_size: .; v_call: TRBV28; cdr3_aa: CASRRTSGTFQETQYF; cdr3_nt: TGTGCCAGCAGACGTACTAGCGGGACGTTTCAGGAGACCCAGTACTTC
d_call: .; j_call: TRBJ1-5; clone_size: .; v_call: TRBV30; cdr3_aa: CACAPDSNQPQHF; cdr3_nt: TGTGCCTGCGCTCCGGATAGCAATCAGCCCCAGCATTTT
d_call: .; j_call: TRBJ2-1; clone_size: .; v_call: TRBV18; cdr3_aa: CASSNDNEQFF; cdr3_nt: TGTGCCAGCTCGAACGACAATGAGCAGTTCTTC
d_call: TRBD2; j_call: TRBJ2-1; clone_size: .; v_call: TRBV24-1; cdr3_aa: CATSDPSGMNLNEQFF; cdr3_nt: TGTGCCACCAGTGATCCCAGCGGGATGAATCTCAATGAGCAGTTCTTC
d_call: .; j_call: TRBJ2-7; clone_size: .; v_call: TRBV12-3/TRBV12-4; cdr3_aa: CASTAGGRLYF; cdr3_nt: TGTGCCAGCACTGCGGGCGGCCGCTTGTACTTC
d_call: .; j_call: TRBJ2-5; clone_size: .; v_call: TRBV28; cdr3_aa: CATRGRVGRGTQETQYF; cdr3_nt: TGTGCCACCAGGGGGAGGGTCGGCAGGGGAACCCAAGAGACCCAGTACTTC
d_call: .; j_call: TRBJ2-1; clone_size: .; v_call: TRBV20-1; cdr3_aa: CSANYNEQFF; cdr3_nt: TGCAGTGCTAACTACAATGAGCAGTTCTTC
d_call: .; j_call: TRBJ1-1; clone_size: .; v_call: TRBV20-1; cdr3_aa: CSAIQVGRWEAFF; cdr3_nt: TGCAGTGCCATACAGGTAGGAAGATGGGAAGCTTTCTTT
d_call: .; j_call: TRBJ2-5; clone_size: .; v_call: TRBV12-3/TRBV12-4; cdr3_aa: CASSSPNQETQYF; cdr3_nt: TGTGCCAGCAGTTCCCCAAATCAAGAGACCCAGTACTTC
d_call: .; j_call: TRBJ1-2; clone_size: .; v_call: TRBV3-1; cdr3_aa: CASSQGIPAGGYTF; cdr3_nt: TGTGCCAGCAGCCAAGGTATCCCCGCGGGGGGCTACACCTTC
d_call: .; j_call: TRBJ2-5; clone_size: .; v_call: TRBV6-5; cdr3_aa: CASTRGTQEYF; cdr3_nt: TGTGCCAGCACCCGAGGGACACAGGAGTACTTC
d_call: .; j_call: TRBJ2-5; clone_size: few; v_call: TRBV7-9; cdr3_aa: CASSPGQTYQETQYF; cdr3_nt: TGTGCCAGCAGCCCCGGACAGACGTACCAAGAGACCCAGTACTTC
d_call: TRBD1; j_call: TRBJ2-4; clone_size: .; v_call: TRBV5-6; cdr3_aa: CASSAQGARDPYF; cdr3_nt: TGTGCCAGCAGCGCACAGGGGGCGAGGGACCCGTACTTC
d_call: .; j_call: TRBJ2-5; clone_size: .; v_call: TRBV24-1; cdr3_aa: CATSEGGQETQYF; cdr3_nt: TGTGCCACCAGTGAAGGGGGACAAGAGACCCAGTACTTC